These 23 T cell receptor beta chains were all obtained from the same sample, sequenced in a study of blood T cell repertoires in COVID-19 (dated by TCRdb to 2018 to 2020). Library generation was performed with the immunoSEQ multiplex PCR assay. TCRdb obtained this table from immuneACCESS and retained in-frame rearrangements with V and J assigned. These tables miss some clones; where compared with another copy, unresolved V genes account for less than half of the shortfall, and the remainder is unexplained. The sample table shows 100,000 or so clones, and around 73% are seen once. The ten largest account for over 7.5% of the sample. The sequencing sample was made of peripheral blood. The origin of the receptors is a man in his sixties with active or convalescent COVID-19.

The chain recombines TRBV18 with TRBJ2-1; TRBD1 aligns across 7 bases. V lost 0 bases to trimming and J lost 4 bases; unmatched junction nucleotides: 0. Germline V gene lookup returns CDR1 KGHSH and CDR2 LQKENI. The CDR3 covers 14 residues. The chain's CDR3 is CASSPPDRYNEQFF. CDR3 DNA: TGTGCCAGCTCACCACCGGACAGGTACAATGAGCAGTTCTTC.

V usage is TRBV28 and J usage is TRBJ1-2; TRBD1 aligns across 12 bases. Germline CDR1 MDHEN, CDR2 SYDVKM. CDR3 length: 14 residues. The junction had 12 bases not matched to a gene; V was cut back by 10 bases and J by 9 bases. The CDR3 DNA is TGTGCCACCTCTTACAGGGACAGGGGGCGAAGCTACACCTTC. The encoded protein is CATSYRDRGRSYTF.

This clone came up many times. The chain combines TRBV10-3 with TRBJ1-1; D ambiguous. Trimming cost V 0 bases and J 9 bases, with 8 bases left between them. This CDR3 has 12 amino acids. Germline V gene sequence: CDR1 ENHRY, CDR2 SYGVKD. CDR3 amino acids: CAISESGPKAFF. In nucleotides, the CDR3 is TGTGCCATCAGTGAGTCGGGCCCTAAAGCTTTCTTT.

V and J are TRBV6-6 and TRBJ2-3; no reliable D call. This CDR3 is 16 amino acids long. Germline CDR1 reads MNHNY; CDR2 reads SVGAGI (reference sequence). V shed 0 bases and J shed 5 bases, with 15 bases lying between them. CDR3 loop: CASSYSGYGSQDTQYF. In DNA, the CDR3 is TGTGCCAGCAGTTACTCCGGGTACGGGTCCCAAGATACGCAGTATTTT.

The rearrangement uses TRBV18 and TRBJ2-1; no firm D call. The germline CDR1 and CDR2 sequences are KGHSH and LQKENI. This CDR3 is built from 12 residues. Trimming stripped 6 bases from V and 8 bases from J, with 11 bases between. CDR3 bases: TGTGCCAGCTCGCCCGACTTGGATGAGCAGTTCTTC. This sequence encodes CASSPDLDEQFF.

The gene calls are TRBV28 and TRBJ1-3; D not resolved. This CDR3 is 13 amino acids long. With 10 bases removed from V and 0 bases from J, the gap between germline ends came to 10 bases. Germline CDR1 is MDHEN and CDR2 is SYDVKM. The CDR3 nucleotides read TGTGCCACTCTACGGGGCTCTGGAAACACCATATATTTT. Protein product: CATLRGSGNTIYF.

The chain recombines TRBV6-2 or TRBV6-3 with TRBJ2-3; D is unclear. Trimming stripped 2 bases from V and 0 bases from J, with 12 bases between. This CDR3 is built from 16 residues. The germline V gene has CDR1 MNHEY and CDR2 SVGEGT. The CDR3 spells CASSYPSGASTDTQYF. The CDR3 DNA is TGTGCCAGCAGTTACCCTTCCGGAGCTAGCACAGATACGCAGTATTTT.

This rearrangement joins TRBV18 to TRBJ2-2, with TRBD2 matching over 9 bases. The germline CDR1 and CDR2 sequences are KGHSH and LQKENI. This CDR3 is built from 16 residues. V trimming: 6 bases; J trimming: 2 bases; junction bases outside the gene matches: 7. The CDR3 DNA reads TGTGCCAGCTCTCATCCTAGCGGGAAAAACACCGGGGAGCTGTTTTTT. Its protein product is CASSHPSGKNTGELFF.

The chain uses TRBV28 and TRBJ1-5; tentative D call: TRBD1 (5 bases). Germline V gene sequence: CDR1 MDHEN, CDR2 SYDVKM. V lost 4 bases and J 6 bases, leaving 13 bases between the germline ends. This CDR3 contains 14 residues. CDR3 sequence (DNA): TGTGCCAGCAGTTATCCCTCAGGGCGTCAGCCCCAGCATTTT. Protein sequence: CASSYPSGRQPQHF.

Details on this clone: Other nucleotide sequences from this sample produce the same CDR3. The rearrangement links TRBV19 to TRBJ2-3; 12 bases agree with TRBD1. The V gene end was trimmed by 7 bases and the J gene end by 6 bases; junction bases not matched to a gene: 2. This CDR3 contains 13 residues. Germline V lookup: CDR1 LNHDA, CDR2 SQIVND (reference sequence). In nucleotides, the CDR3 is TGTGCCAGTACGGGACAGGGGGCTGATACGCAGTATTTT. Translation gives CASTGQGADTQYF.

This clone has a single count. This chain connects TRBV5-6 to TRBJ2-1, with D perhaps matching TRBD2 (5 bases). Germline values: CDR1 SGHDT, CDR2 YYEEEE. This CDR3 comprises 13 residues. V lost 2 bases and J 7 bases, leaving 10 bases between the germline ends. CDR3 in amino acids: CASSLWTGNEQFF. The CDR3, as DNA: TGTGCCAGCAGCTTATGGACGGGGAATGAGCAGTTCTTC.

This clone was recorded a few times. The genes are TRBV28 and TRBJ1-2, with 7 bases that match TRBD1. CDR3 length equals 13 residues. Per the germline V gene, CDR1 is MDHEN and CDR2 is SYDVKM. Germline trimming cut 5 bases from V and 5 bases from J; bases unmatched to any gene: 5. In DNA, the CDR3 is TGTGCCAGCAGTACCGGGACAGCTTATGGCTACACCTTC. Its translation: CASSTGTAYGYTF.

The CDR3 protein is CASSINSGTGYHQPQHF. CDR3 DNA: TGTGCCAGTAGTATCAATTCCGGGACAGGGTATCATCAGCCCCAGCATTTT. This sequence joins TRBV19 and TRBJ1-5; 9 bases align to TRBD1. J gave up 5 bases and V 3 bases, and 11 bases lay outside the gene matches. CDR3 length: 17 amino acids. CDR1 is LNHDA and CDR2 is SQIVND in the germline V gene (reference sequence).

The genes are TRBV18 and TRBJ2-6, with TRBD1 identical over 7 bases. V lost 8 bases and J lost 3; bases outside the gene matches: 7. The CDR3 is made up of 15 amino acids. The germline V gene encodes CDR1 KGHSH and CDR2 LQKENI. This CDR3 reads CASRIQGVGANVLTF. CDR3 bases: TGTGCCAGCCGCATCCAGGGGGTTGGGGCCAACGTCCTGACTTTC.

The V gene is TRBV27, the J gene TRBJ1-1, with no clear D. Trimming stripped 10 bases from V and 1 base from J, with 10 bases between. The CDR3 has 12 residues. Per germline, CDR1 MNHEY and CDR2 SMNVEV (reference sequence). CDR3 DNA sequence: TGTGCCACGAGTGGAGCGAACACTGAAGCTTTCTTT. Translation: CATSGANTEAFF.

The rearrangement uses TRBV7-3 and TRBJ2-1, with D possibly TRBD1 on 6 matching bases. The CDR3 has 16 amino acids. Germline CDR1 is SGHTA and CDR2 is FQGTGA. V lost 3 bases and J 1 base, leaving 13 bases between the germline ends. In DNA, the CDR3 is TGTGCCAGCAGCTTCACCGGGACATCATCCTACAATGAGCAGTTCTTC. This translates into CASSFTGTSSYNEQFF.

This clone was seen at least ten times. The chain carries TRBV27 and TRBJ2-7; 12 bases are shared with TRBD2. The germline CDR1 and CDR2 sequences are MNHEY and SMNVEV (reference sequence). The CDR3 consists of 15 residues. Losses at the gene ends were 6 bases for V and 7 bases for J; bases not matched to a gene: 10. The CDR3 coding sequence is TGTGCCAGCAGGACCCACAGGGGGACTAGCGGGGAGCAGTACTTC. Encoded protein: CASRTHRGTSGEQYF.

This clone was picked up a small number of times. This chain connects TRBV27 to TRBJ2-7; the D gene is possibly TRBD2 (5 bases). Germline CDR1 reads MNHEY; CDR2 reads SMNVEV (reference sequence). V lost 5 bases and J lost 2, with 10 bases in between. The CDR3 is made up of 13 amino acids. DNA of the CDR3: TGTGCCAGCAGTCGGGGTCCGACCTACGAGCAGTACTTC. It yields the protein CASSRGPTYEQYF.

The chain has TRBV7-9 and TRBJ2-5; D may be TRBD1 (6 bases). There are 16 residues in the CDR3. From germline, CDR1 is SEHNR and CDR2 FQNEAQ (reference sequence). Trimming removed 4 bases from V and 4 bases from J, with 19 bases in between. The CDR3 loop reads CASSSSGTRERETQYF. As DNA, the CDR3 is TGTGCCAGCAGCTCCTCCGGGACACGAGAAAGAGAGACCCAGTACTTC.

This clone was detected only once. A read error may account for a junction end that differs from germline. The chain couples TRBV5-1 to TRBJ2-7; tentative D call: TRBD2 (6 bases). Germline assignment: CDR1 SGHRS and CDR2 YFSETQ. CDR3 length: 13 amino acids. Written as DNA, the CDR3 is TGCGCCGGCAGCTTGGGGCAGGGAGGCGAGCAGTACTTC. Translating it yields CAGSLGQGGEQYF.

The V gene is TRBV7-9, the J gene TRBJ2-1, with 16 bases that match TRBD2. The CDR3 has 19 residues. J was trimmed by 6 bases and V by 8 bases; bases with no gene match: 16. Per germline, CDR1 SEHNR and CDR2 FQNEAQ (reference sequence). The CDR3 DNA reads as TGTGCCAGCTGGGGGCCTTTACCGGGACTAGCGGGAGGGCGCAATGAGCAGTTCTTC. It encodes CASWGPLPGLAGGRNEQFF.

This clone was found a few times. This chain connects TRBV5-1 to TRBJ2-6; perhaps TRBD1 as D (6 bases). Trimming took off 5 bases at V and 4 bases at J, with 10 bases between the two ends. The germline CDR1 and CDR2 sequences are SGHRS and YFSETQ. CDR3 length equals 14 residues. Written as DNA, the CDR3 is TGCGCCAGCAGTCAGGGGAGCGGGGCCAACGTCCTGACTTTC. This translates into CASSQGSGANVLTF.

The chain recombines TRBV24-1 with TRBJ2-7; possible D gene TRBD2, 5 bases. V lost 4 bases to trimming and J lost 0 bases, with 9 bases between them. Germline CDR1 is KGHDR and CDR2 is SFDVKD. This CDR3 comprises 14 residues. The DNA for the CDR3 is TGTGCCACCAGTGACGGACTGCGCTCCTACGAGCAGTACTTC. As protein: CATSDGLRSYEQYF.